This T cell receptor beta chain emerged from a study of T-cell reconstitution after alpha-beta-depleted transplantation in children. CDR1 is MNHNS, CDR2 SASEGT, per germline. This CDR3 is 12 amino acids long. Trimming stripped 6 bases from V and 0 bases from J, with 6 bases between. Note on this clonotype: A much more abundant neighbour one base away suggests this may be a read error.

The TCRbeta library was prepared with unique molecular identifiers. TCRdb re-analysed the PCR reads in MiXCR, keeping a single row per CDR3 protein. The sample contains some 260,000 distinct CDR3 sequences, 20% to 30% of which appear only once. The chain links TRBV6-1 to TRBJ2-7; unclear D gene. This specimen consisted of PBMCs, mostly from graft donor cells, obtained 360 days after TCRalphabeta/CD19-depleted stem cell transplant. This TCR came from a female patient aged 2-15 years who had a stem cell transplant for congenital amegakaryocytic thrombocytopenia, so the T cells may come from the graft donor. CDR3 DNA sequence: TGTGCCAGCAGAAGAAGCTCCTACGAGCAGTACTTC. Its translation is CASRRSSYEQYF.